Listed below are T cell receptor beta chains from one sample, sequenced in a study of cytomegalovirus exposure and HLA in healthy donors. The table came from immunoSEQ multiplex PCR; TCRdb's copy has only in-frame clones and leaves some out. Altogether 65,000 to 85,000 clones are present, roughly 85% being singletons, with the ten largest covering approximately 1.9%. Sequenced material: PBMCs. The receptors here all came from a woman aged 25-40 years in good health and CMV-seronegative. Both conserved end residues are part of each CDR3. A D gene is named only where the DNA matches it firmly. The size field is filled for only some rows; it gives once, few, many or a size class.

TRBD1 TRBJ2-3 once TRBV19 TGTGCCAGTAGTAGACAGGGCCGCACAGATACGCAGTATTTT CASSRQGRTDTQYF
TRBD2 TRBJ2-1 - TRBV4-3 TGCGCCAGCAGCCCCCGGACTAGCGGGAGGTTAAAGGAGACCTACAATGAGCAGTTCTTC CASSPRTSGRLKETYNEQFF
- TRBJ2-5 - TRBV4-3 TGCGCCAGCAGCCCGGAGCAGTACTTC CASSPEQYF
- TRBJ1-1 few TRBV28 TGTGCCAGCAGCCGTGAATACTCCACTGAAGCTTTCTTT CASSREYSTEAFF
- TRBJ2-1 - TRBV14 TGTGCCAGCAGCCGGAGTTTGGGAGGCAATGAGCAGTTCTTC CASSRSLGGNEQFF
- TRBJ1-2 - TRBV27 TGTGCCAGCCGTATGGGGGGGGCCCCTAACTATGGCTACACCTTC CASRMGGAPNYGYTF
- TRBJ1-5 - TRBV5-8 TGTGCCAGCAGCAACAGGCGGAATCAGCCCCAGCATTTT CASSNRRNQPQHF
TRBD1 TRBJ1-1 once TRBV19 TGTGCCAGTAGTATGATGGGACAGGGGCCCCTCGAAGCTTTCTTT CASSMMGQGPLEAFF
- TRBJ2-5 - TRBV7-9 TGTGCCAGCAGCCCGGACAGTTGGGAGACCCAGTACTTC CASSPDSWETQYF
TRBD1 TRBJ2-7 once TRBV27 TGTGCCAGCAGTTCGCACAGGGGGAAGTACGAGCAGTACTTC CASSSHRGKYEQYF
- TRBJ1-5 - TRBV6-1 TGTGCCAGCAGGCAAACAGGGAACAATCAGCCCCAGCATTTT CASRQTGNNQPQHF
TRBD2 TRBJ2-5 once TRBV5-1 TGCGCCAGCAGCTTCCAAGCGGGAGGGCCGGGTGGGGAGCAGTACTTC CASSFQAGGPGGEQYF
TRBD1 TRBJ2-2 - TRBV7-9 TGTGCCAGCAACCGGGACAGGGTTTCCGGGGAGCTGTTTTTT CASNRDRVSGELFF
- TRBJ1-1 - TRBV18 TGTGCCAGCTCACGAGACACTGAAGCTTTCTTT CASSRDTEAFF
TRBD1 TRBJ1-4 - TRBV15 TGTGCCACCAGCAGTTCCGGGACAGGGGGTGAAAAACTGTTTTTT CATSSSGTGGEKLFF
- TRBJ2-7 - TRBV27 TGTGCCAGCACAGGACACGACTCCTACGAGCAGTACTTC CASTGHDSYEQYF
- TRBJ2-5 - TRBV5-8 TGTGCCAGCAGCTTGGGACAGGTGGCACTGGGGAGCGCCCAAGAGACCCAGTACTTC CASSLGQVALGSAQETQYF
TRBD1 TRBJ1-1 - TRBV7-3 TGTGCCAGCAGCTCAACAGGGGGCACGAACACTGAAGCTTTCTTT CASSSTGGTNTEAFF
- TRBJ2-7 - TRBV5-4 TGTGCCAGCAGCCCTCCAGGGAAGTTTTACGAGCAGTACTTC CASSPPGKFYEQYF
- TRBJ2-6 - TRBV6-1 TGTGCCAGCAGTGCTGCATGGGAGTACTCTGGGGCCAACGTCCTGACTTTC CASSAAWEYSGANVLTF
- TRBJ1-1 - TRBV7-9 TGTGCCAGCAGCCCACTGCAAAGATTTCGGAACACTGAAGCTTTCTTT CASSPLQRFRNTEAFF
- TRBJ1-3 few TRBV7-2 TGTGCCAGCAGCCCCCAGACACCCAACTCTGGAAACACCATATATTTT CASSPQTPNSGNTIYF
TRBD2 TRBJ2-1 once TRBV5-1 TGCGCCAGCAGCTTGGGGTTAGCGGGAGGTTCCTACAATGAGCAGTTCTTC CASSLGLAGGSYNEQFF
TRBD2 TRBJ2-7 - TRBV5-1 TGCGCCAGCAGCCCGGGACTAGCGGGCTACGAGCAGTACTTC CASSPGLAGYEQYF
TRBD1 TRBJ1-6 - TRBV6-6 TGTGCCAGCAGTGACGGGACAGGGGGCTGGTCACCCCTCCACTTT CASSDGTGGWSPLHF
- TRBJ2-5 - TRBV10-3 TGTGCCATCAGTGAGTCTCCGGGAGAAGAGACCCAGTACTTC CAISESPGEETQYF
- TRBJ1-2 - TRBV15 TGTGCCACCAGCAGAGATGGCAGGGGCTATGGCTACACCTTC CATSRDGRGYGYTF
TRBD1 TRBJ1-1 once TRBV28 TGTGCCGCAGGACAGGGGGCGACGAACACTGAAGCTTTCTTT CAAGQGATNTEAFF
- TRBJ2-7 - TRBV7-9 TGTGCCAGCAGCTTAGAAGGGGGTGGGAACGAGCAGTACTTC CASSLEGGGNEQYF
TRBD1 TRBJ1-4 - TRBV6-1 TGTGCCAGCAGTGAAGCGGGCAGGGGGCTTGAAAAACTGTTTTTT CASSEAGRGLEKLFF
- TRBJ1-5 - TRBV19 TGTGCCAGCTCTACTGCGGCTAGCAATCAGCCCCAGCATTTT CASSTAASNQPQHF
- TRBJ1-1 - TRBV11-3 TGTGCCAGCAGCTTAGACCTTTCTAGGTATGAAGCTTTCTTT CASSLDLSRYEAFF
TRBD1 TRBJ1-4 - TRBV4-2 TGTGCCAGCAGCCAAGTGACAGGGGGCATGGGTAATGAAAAACTGTTTTTT CASSQVTGGMGNEKLFF
- TRBJ2-7 - TRBV18 TGTGCCAGCTCACAACAGGGTTTCTCCTACGAGCAGTACTTC CASSQQGFSYEQYF
- TRBJ2-7 few TRBV2 TGTGCCAGCAGTGACGAGAAAGAGCAGTACTTC CASSDEKEQYF
- TRBJ2-6 - TRBV5-5 TGTGCCAGCAGCTTCCAGGGTGATCCCTCTGGGGCCAACGTCCTGACTTTC CASSFQGDPSGANVLTF